Presented here are 26 T cell receptor beta chains from one specimen sequenced in a study of T cells in Graves' hyperthyroidism and ophthalmopathy. TCR beta CDR3 regions were amplified from RNA. The study used the HTBI primer set for a first-round RT-PCR of the TCR CDR3. Each CDR3 protein gets one entry after TCRdb re-called the multiplex PCR reads with MiXCR. In the table there are some 720,000 distinct CDR3 sequences, about 15% of which are singletons. The specimen sequenced was blood. These receptors originate from a man aged 18 to 35 with Graves' hyperthyroidism.

Only a few counts were recorded for this clonotype. The J gene is TRBJ2-7, the V gene TRBV6-2 or TRBV6-3; unclear D gene. Trimming took 0 bases from V and 5 from J, leaving 17 bases between them. Germline CDR1 MNHEY, CDR2 SVGEGT. This CDR3 contains 16 residues. The CDR3 sequence: CASSYSGFESPDEQYF. CDR3 DNA sequence: TGTGCCAGCAGTTACTCGGGTTTTGAAAGCCCTGACGAGCAGTACTTC.

A few counts support this clonotype. The V gene is TRBV9, the J gene TRBJ2-4, with 11 bases identical to TRBD1. Trimming took 2 bases from V and 1 from J; bases not matched to a gene: 8. Germline V gene lookup returns CDR1 SGDLS and CDR2 YYNGEE. This CDR3 region has 18 residues. CDR3 nucleotide sequence: TGTGCCAGCAGCGTGGGACAGGGGGGCGTAAGCGCCAAAAACATTCAGTACTTC. It is translated as CASSVGQGGVSAKNIQYF.

This clonotype occurred a few times. The chain employs TRBV7-9 and TRBJ2-1, with TRBD1 matching 10 bases. Per the germline V gene, CDR1 is SEHNR and CDR2 is FQNEAQ (reference sequence). Germline trimming cut 3 bases from V and 7 bases from J; bases unmatched to any gene: 9. The CDR3 sequence is 16 residues long. This CDR3 is CASSFFFGQGENEQFF. DNA for the CDR3: TGTGCCAGCAGCTTCTTCTTCGGACAGGGGGAAAATGAGCAGTTCTTC.

The CDR3: CASSQEPYRTEAFF. Here the CDR3 DNA reads TGTGCCAGCAGCCAAGAACCTTATAGGACTGAAGCTTTCTTT. The V gene is TRBV3-1, the J gene TRBJ1-1; no definite D call. The CDR3 has 14 residues. Trimming removed 0 bases from V and 5 bases from J, with 10 bases in between. The germline V gene has CDR1 LGHDT and CDR2 YNNKEL (reference sequence).

This clonotype was observed a handful of times. The gene calls are TRBV20-1 and TRBJ1-1, with D perhaps TRBD1 (6 bases). The CDR3 has 14 residues. Looked up from germline, CDR1 is DFQATT and CDR2 is SNEGSKA (reference sequence). Trimming took 3 bases from V and 0 from J, leaving 11 bases between them. The CDR3 DNA reads TGCAGTGCTAGTCGGGACACCATGAACACTGAAGCTTTCTTT. It translates to CSASRDTMNTEAFF.

This chain links TRBV30 with TRBJ2-3, with D tentatively TRBD1 or TRBD2 (6 bases each). The CDR3 is 15 amino acids. Deletions cut 5 bases from V and 4 bases from J, with 19 bases between. Germline CDR1 is GTSNPN and CDR2 is SVGIG (reference sequence). The CDR3 region is CAWSLKYGGADTQYF. In DNA form, the CDR3 reads TGTGCCTGGTCCCTTAAGTACGGGGGCGCAGATACGCAGTATTTT.

This clonotype was seen a few times. V is TRBV7-2 and J is TRBJ2-5; tentatively, D is TRBD2 (5 bases). The CDR3 has 16 residues. V lost 3 bases, J lost 5 bases, and 19 bases lay in between. The germline CDR1 and CDR2 sequences are SGHTA and FQGNSA. For the CDR3, the DNA is TGTGCCAGCAGCTTTACCGCCGTCGGGGATGGGGAGACCCAGTACTTC. Its translation is CASSFTAVGDGETQYF.

This clonotype was found a few times. The J gene is TRBJ2-7, the V gene TRBV19; 8 nucleotides agree with TRBD1. V trimming: 5 bases; J trimming: 7 bases; junction bases outside the gene matches: 7. The CDR3 sequence is 13 residues long. Germline V gene lookup returns CDR1 LNHDA and CDR2 SQIVND (reference sequence). The CDR3 here is CASSPWTGKEQYF. CDR3 nucleotides: TGTGCCAGTAGTCCCTGGACAGGGAAAGAGCAGTACTTC.

The gene calls are TRBV6-1 and TRBJ2-7, with D perhaps TRBD1 (6 bases). Germline assignment: CDR1 MNHNS and CDR2 SASEGT. V lost 7 bases and J 0 bases, leaving 22 bases between the germline ends. This CDR3 region has 17 residues. CDR3: CASNPARTTGNSYEQYF. The DNA of the CDR3 is TGTGCCAGCAACCCGGCCCGTACGACAGGCAACTCCTACGAGCAGTACTTC.

This clonotype appeared a few times. The chain is built from TRBV12-3 or TRBV12-4 and TRBJ2-5, with 9 bases that match TRBD1. V trimming: 8 bases; J trimming: 1 base; junction bases outside the gene matches: 5. The CDR3 extends over 14 amino acids. The CDR3 region is CASGPGQGQETQYF. CDR3 bases: TGTGCCAGCGGCCCGGGACAGGGCCAAGAGACCCAGTACTTC.

This clonotype was recorded at least ten times. V is TRBV12-3 or TRBV12-4 and J is TRBJ1-2; D is possibly TRBD1 (5 bases). The CDR3 has 13 residues. V lost 3 bases and J 3 bases, leaving 8 bases between the germline ends. The CDR3 DNA sequence: TGTGCCAGCAGTTTGAGCAGGGACTATGGCTACACCTTC. It specifies CASSLSRDYGYTF.

This clonotype was seen a handful of times. The J gene is TRBJ1-1, the V gene TRBV6-1; no clear D. The CDR3 totals 16 residues. Germline CDR1 and CDR2: MNHNS and SASEGT. V shed 5 bases and J shed 4 bases, with 20 bases lying between them. Written as DNA, the CDR3 is TGTGCCAGCAGTCTGGTGGCCTGGGTCAAGGGCACTGAAGCTTTCTTT. Its translation: CASSLVAWVKGTEAFF.

This clonotype was detected ten times or more. CDR3 DNA sequence: TGTGCCAGCAGTTACAAGCGGGAGGGAAGGGCAGATACGCAGTATTTT. It codes for CASSYKREGRADTQYF. The rearrangement links TRBV6-2 or TRBV6-3 to TRBJ2-3; 10 bases fit TRBD2. CDR3 length: 16 residues. J gave up 4 bases and V 2 bases, and 6 bases lay outside the gene matches. Germline V lookup: CDR1 MNHEY, CDR2 SVGEGT.

This chain links TRBV3-1 with TRBJ1-6; possible D gene TRBD1, 6 bases. Germline-derived CDR1 and CDR2 are LGHDT and YNNKEL (reference sequence). The CDR3 is 14 amino acids. Trimming stripped 6 bases from V and 10 bases from J, with 16 bases between. The CDR3 spells CASRETGAVSPLHF. For the CDR3, the DNA is TGTGCCAGCAGAGAGACAGGTGCGGTGTCACCCCTCCACTTT.

This clonotype was counted between two and nine times. The V gene is TRBV7-3, the J gene TRBJ2-3; tentative D call: TRBD2 (5 bases). Germline values: CDR1 SGHTA, CDR2 FQGTGA. V was clipped by 2 bases and J by 6 bases, with 12 bases between them. This CDR3 has 14 amino acids. The CDR3 spells CASSLSVGGDTQYF. The CDR3 DNA reads as TGTGCCAGCAGCTTATCGGTAGGAGGCGATACGCAGTATTTT. Complete variable domain (other parts from reference TRBV7-3 and TRBJ2-3): GAGVSQTPSNKVTEKGKYVELRCDPISGHTALYWYRQSLGQGPEFLIYFQGTGAADDSGLPNDRFFAVRPEGSVSTLKIQRTERGDSAVYLCASSLSVGGDTQYFGPGTRLTVL.

There are many counts of this clonotype. The chain couples TRBV7-8 to TRBJ2-1; D is undetermined. Germline-derived CDR1 and CDR2 are SGHVS and FQNEAQ. The V and J ends lost 4 bases and 6 bases respectively, with 10 bases between them. There are 13 residues in the CDR3. CDR3 sequence (DNA): TGTGCCAGCAGCTCCCGACTGGCCAATGAGCAGTTCTTC. Translating gives CASSSRLANEQFF.

This clonotype was counted a few times. A junction boundary mismatches the germline segment, possibly from a read error. The chain carries TRBV12-3 or TRBV12-4 and TRBJ1-2; 8 nucleotides match TRBD1. This CDR3 contains 13 residues. CDR3 nucleotides: TGTGCCAGCGCCCCAGGGGGCGACTATGACTACACCTTC. Translating gives CASAPGGDYDYTF.

This clonotype came up many times. The V gene is TRBV18, the J gene TRBJ2-5, with 13 bases that match TRBD2. Germline assignment: CDR1 KGHSH and CDR2 LQKENI. V shed 3 bases and J 6 bases; nucleotides not matched to a gene: 19. CDR3 size: 20 residues. DNA of the CDR3: TGTGCCAGCTCACCCTTCAGCCCAGACGGGACTAGCGGGAATGTACAGACCCAGTACTTC. Translated, it gives CASSPFSPDGTSGNVQTQYF.

This clonotype was detected a few times. It may be a read error: a sequence one base away is much more abundant. The V call is TRBV3-1, the J call TRBJ1-1, with D unresolved. Per the germline V gene, CDR1 is LGHDT and CDR2 is YNNKEL (reference sequence). The CDR3 extends over 13 amino acids. Trimming shortened V by 4 bases and J by 1 base, and 7 bases separated the two germline ends. The CDR3 spells CASSPDENTEAFF. For the CDR3, the DNA is TGTGCCAGCAGCCCGGATGAGAACACTGAAGCTTTCTTT.

The genes are TRBV7-9 and TRBJ2-7; 9 nucleotides agree with TRBD1. The CDR3 contains 16 residues. Germline CDR1 SEHNR, CDR2 FQNEAQ (reference sequence). After removal of 5 bases from V and 3 bases from J, the junction contained 11 bases not matched to a gene. The CDR3 spells CASSPGFGTGLYEQYF. As DNA, the CDR3 is TGTGCCAGCAGCCCCGGTTTTGGGACAGGGCTCTACGAGCAGTACTTC.

This clonotype showed up just a few times. The CDR3 spells CASSQGPKTEAFF. The CDR3 DNA reads as TGTGCCAGCAGCCAGGGACCGAAAACTGAAGCTTTCTTT. The rearrangement links TRBV7-2 to TRBJ1-1; D perhaps matches TRBD1 (5 bases). From germline, CDR1 is SGHTA and CDR2 FQGNSA. Trimming stripped 5 bases from V and 5 bases from J, with 12 bases between. This CDR3 has 13 residues. Full variable domain (remainder filled in from reference TRBV7-2 and TRBJ1-1): GAGVSQSPSNKVTEKGKDVELRCDPISGHTALYWYRQSLGQGLEFLIYFQGNSAPDKSGLPSDRFSAERTGGSVSTLTIQRTQQEDSAVYLCASSQGPKTEAFFGQGTRLTVV.

Ten or more counts support this clonotype. J is TRBJ2-7 and V is TRBV27; D is unresolved. Trimming removed 6 bases from V and 3 bases from J, with 18 bases in between. Germline V gives CDR1 MNHEY, CDR2 SMNVEV (reference sequence). CDR3 size: 15 residues. The CDR3 region has the DNA TGTGCCAGCAGCCCAAGAGGCCCCAAGGGCTACGAGCAGTACTTC. As protein: CASSPRGPKGYEQYF.

At least ten counts were recorded for this clonotype. The chain uses TRBV7-2 and TRBJ2-3; D may be TRBD1 (5 bases). Trimming removed 3 bases at V and 10 bases at J, with 11 bases between. Germline CDR1 reads SGHTA; CDR2 reads FQGNSA. This CDR3 contains 12 residues. The CDR3 sequence is CASSLRLRAQYF. CDR3 bases: TGTGCCAGCAGCTTGAGGCTCAGGGCGCAGTATTTT.

This rearrangement joins TRBV6-2 or TRBV6-3 to TRBJ2-7; TRBD2 matches at 8 bases. Germline trimming cut 9 bases from V and 0 bases from J; bases unmatched to any gene: 7. CDR1 and CDR2 (germline): MNHEY, SVGEGT. This CDR3 has 14 amino acids. The CDR3 sequence: CASFSTSVSYEQYF. For the CDR3, the DNA is TGTGCCAGTTTTTCGACTAGCGTCTCCTACGAGCAGTACTTC.

V usage is TRBV25-1 and J usage is TRBJ1-1; D is undetermined. V lost 2 bases and J lost 7, with 11 bases in between. CDR3 size: 13 residues. Germline CDR1 MGHDK, CDR2 SYGVNS. As DNA, the CDR3 is TGTGCCAGCAGTGAAGTTCTAGAAGATGAAGCTTTCTTT. The encoded protein is CASSEVLEDEAFF.

This clonotype was detected many times. This sequence joins TRBV6-1 and TRBJ2-3; 10 bases agree with TRBD2. Looked up from germline, CDR1 is MNHNS and CDR2 is SASEGT. This CDR3 has 16 residues. The J segment lost 0 bases and the V segment lost 7 bases, leaving 7 bases of the junction unmatched. The CDR3 DNA sequence: TGTGCCAGCATGAGAGATAGCGGGAGGAGCACAGATACGCAGTATTTT. Amino acids: CASMRDSGRSTDTQYF.